Following are 24 T cell receptor beta chains from one sample sequenced in a study of T cell therapy after organ transplantation. TCRdb keeps only in-frame clones here, not all; method: immunoSEQ multiplex PCR. The sample records some 48,000 clones, about 94% being singletons. For these TCRs, the target antigens are not known. The material sequenced was CD8+ T cells from blood, taken before autologous CMV-specific T cell therapy. These receptors originate from a human patient who had received a solid organ transplant and had CMV disease.

V usage is TRBV7-9 and J usage is TRBJ1-1, with D perhaps matching TRBD1 (6 bases). Trimming removed 3 bases from V and 4 bases from J, with 15 bases in between. Germline V gene data show CDR1 as SEHNR and CDR2 as FQNEAQ (reference sequence). CDR3 length: 15 residues. The CDR3 DNA follows: TGTGCCAGCAGCTTTGTAGGGGGTTCGGGCACTGAAGCTTTCTTT. Translating it yields CASSFVGGSGTEAFF.

The chain is built from TRBV7-8 and TRBJ1-3, with D perhaps matching TRBD1 (5 bases). CDR1 SGHVS and CDR2 FQNEAQ come from the germline V gene. V was trimmed by 2 bases and J by 0 bases, leaving 14 bases between them. There are 17 residues in the CDR3. CDR3 sequence reads: CASSLFSGTLSGNTIYF. The CDR3 DNA reads TGTGCCAGCAGCTTATTTAGTGGGACTCTCTCTGGAAACACCATATATTTT.

The chain links TRBV4-1 to TRBJ1-5; the match to TRBD1 covers 9 bases. Germline V CDR1 and CDR2: MGHRA, YSYEKL. J lost 7 bases, V lost 4 bases, and 8 bases had no gene match. The CDR3 sequence is 15 residues long. CDR3 in amino acids: CASSLYDRGNQPQHF. The CDR3 DNA reads TGCGCCAGCAGCCTATACGACAGGGGGAACCAGCCCCAGCATTTT.

The chain combines TRBV6-5 with TRBJ2-3, with D uncertain. CDR3 length: 16 residues. CDR1 and CDR2 (germline): MNHEY, SVGAGI. Trimming took 0 bases from V and 0 from J, leaving 10 bases between them. CDR3 sequence: CASSYSRTRSTDTQYF. DNA for the CDR3: TGTGCCAGCAGTTACTCAAGGACCCGTAGCACAGATACGCAGTATTTT.

CDR3 bases: TGCAGCGTTGTCAGGACTAGCGGGAGTTACGAGCAGTACTTC. Protein: CSVVRTSGSYEQYF. The gene calls are TRBV29-1 and TRBJ2-7; 13 bases are a match to TRBD2. The germline CDR1 and CDR2 sequences are SQVTM and ANQGSEA. The CDR3 consists of 14 residues. J lost 4 bases, V lost 4 bases, and 4 bases had no gene match.

The J gene is TRBJ2-5, the V gene TRBV10-2, with D uncertain. This CDR3 is 10 amino acids long. Trimming took off 4 bases at V and 7 bases at J, with 4 bases between the two ends. The germline V gene encodes CDR1 WSHSY and CDR2 SAAADI. The CDR3 DNA sequence: TGCGCCAGCAGTGGGGGGACCCAGTACTTC. The encoded protein is CASSGGTQYF.

This chain uses TRBV10-1 with TRBJ1-1; D uncertain. Germline lookup yields CDR1 WNHNN and CDR2 SYGVQD (reference sequence). The CDR3 is 12 residues long. V lost 0 bases, J lost 6 bases, and 5 bases lay in between. CDR3 protein: CASSESSSEAFF. CDR3 sequence (DNA): TGCGCCAGCAGTGAGTCGAGTTCTGAAGCTTTCTTT.

CDR3 sequence: CASRREQNEQYF. The CDR3 bases are TGTGCCAGCAGGAGGGAGCAGAACGAGCAGTACTTC. The genes are TRBV2 and TRBJ2-7; a possible D gene is TRBD2 (5 bases). The V gene's germline CDR1 is SNHLY and CDR2 FYNNEI. V lost 6 bases and J lost 5, with 11 bases in between. This CDR3 contains 12 residues.

V usage is TRBV5-4 and J usage is TRBJ1-2; unclear D gene. The germline gives CDR1 SGHNT, CDR2 YYREEE (reference sequence). The CDR3 has 16 residues. Trimming cost V 0 bases and J 0 bases, with 12 bases left between them. CDR3 nucleotides: TGTGCCAGCAGCTTGGCCGGCAGGATCCCTAACTATGGCTACACCTTC. It codes for CASSLAGRIPNYGYTF.

The gene calls are TRBV30 and TRBJ1-1; D is possibly TRBD1 (6 bases). This CDR3 has 13 residues. Between the trimmed V and J ends, which lost 0 bases and 4 bases, there was a span of 9 bases. Per germline, CDR1 GTSNPN and CDR2 SVGIG (reference sequence). This chain's CDR3 is CAWSVGGGTEAFF. The DNA of the CDR3 is TGTGCCTGGAGTGTAGGGGGAGGCACTGAAGCTTTCTTT.

The rearrangement joins TRBV5-4 to TRBJ2-7; D is ambiguous. The CDR3 loop spans 14 amino acids. Trimming stripped 2 bases from V and 2 bases from J, with 11 bases between. Germline assignment: CDR1 SGHNT and CDR2 YYREEE (reference sequence). CDR3 nucleotide sequence: TGTGCCAGCAGCTTTGGAATCGGTACCTACGAGCAGTACTTC. This encodes CASSFGIGTYEQYF.

Here the CDR3 reads CASSPQGAGRANYGYTF. DNA of the CDR3: TGTGCCAGCAGCCCCCAGGGCGCGGGTCGCGCTAACTATGGCTACACCTTC. This sequence joins TRBV11-2 and TRBJ1-2, with D perhaps TRBD1 (5 bases). Germline V gives CDR1 SGHAT, CDR2 FQNNGV. Deletions cut 5 bases from V and 0 bases from J, with 19 bases between. This CDR3 comprises 17 residues.

The chain employs TRBV5-4 and TRBJ2-7; 8 nucleotides align to TRBD1. The CDR3 is 14 residues long. Trimming took 2 bases from V and 3 from J; bases not matched to a gene: 4. Germline CDR1 is SGHNT and CDR2 is YYREEE (reference sequence). The CDR3 region is CASSLADRGYEQYF. The CDR3 region has the DNA TGTGCCAGCAGCTTAGCCGACAGGGGCTACGAGCAGTACTTC. Using reference TRBV5-4 and TRBJ2-7 for the parts outside the CDR3, the full variable domain is ETGVTQSPTHLIKTRGQQVTLRCSSQSGHNTVSWYQQALGQGPQFIFQYYREEENGRGNFPPRFSGLQFPNYSSELNVNALELDDSALYLCASSLADRGYEQYFGPGTRLTVT.

The chain has TRBV6-1 and TRBJ2-7; D remains ambiguous. The CDR3 has 11 amino acids. Looked up from germline, CDR1 is MNHNS and CDR2 is SASEGT. The V and J ends lost 6 bases and 12 bases respectively, with 15 bases between them. CDR3 loop: CASRETSVWYF. The CDR3 DNA follows: TGTGCCAGCAGGGAAACAAGTGTCTGGTACTTC.

This rearrangement joins TRBV7-9 to TRBJ1-4; D ambiguous. The CDR3 contains 16 residues. V was cut by 5 bases and J by 3 bases, with 16 bases left in between. CDR1 is SEHNR, CDR2 FQNEAQ, per germline (reference sequence). The CDR3 DNA is TGTGCCAGCAGCCCCTTTGTGGCAGGACCTAATGAAAAACTGTTTTTT. Its translation is CASSPFVAGPNEKLFF.

V is TRBV6-5 and J is TRBJ1-4, with D uncertain. The CDR3 contains 15 residues. V was pared by 0 bases and J by 3 bases, with 8 bases between. Germline V gives CDR1 MNHEY, CDR2 SVGAGI. CDR3 loop: CASSYSGFSNEKLFF. Here the CDR3 DNA reads TGTGCCAGCAGTTACTCTGGATTTTCTAATGAAAAACTGTTTTTT.

The chain couples TRBV30 to TRBJ2-7; TRBD2 matches 11 bases. Germline-derived CDR1 and CDR2 are GTSNPN and SVGIG (reference sequence). V shed 1 base, J shed 4 bases, and the junction held 6 bases outside the gene matches. This CDR3 comprises 15 residues. CDR3 bases: TGTGCCTGGAGTGATACTAGCGGGAGCGGGTACGAGCAGTACTTC. Protein product: CAWSDTSGSGYEQYF.

The genes are TRBV30 and TRBJ1-2, with D perhaps TRBD1 (6 bases). Trimming stripped 0 bases from V and 4 bases from J, with 12 bases between. The germline V gene has CDR1 GTSNPN and CDR2 SVGIG (reference sequence). This CDR3 has 14 residues. The CDR3 sequence is CAWSVGGLGYGYTF. The CDR3 nucleotides are TGTGCCTGGAGTGTTGGGGGGCTGGGCTATGGCTACACCTTC.

The rearrangement joins TRBV9 to TRBJ1-6; TRBD1 matches at 11 bases. The CDR3 totals 16 residues. Germline V CDR1 and CDR2: SGDLS, YYNGEE. Trimming removed 0 bases from V and 9 bases from J; junction bases left unmatched: 5. CDR3 DNA: TGTGCCAGCAGCGTAGGGCCCGGGACAGGGGGTTCACCCCTCCACTTT. It codes for CASSVGPGTGGSPLHF.

The chain employs TRBV7-9 and TRBJ1-2; possibly TRBD1 for D (5 bases). The CDR3 totals 14 residues. The V gene lost 1 base and the J gene lost 5 bases, with 11 bases spanning the gap. Germline V lookup: CDR1 SEHNR, CDR2 FQNEAQ (reference sequence). The CDR3 reads CASSLVQGWYGYTF. The CDR3 nucleotides read TGTGCCAGCAGCTTAGTTCAGGGCTGGTATGGCTACACCTTC.

V and J are TRBV4-3 and TRBJ2-1, with 12 bases identical to TRBD1. After removal of 4 bases from V and 6 bases from J, the junction contained 7 bases not matched to a gene. This CDR3 is built from 16 residues. From germline, CDR1 is LGHNA and CDR2 YSLEER. The CDR3 sequence is CASSLLGTGGFNEQFF. The CDR3 DNA is TGCGCCAGCAGCCTCTTAGGGACAGGGGGCTTCAATGAGCAGTTCTTC.

V gene TRBV7-9 combines with J gene TRBJ1-2; D uncertain. In germline, CDR1 is SEHNR, CDR2 FQNEAQ (reference sequence). Trimming left V 1 base short and J 1 base short, with 4 bases between. The CDR3 is 13 amino acids. The CDR3 loop reads CASSLGINYGYTF. CDR3 coding DNA: TGTGCCAGCAGCTTAGGAATTAACTATGGCTACACCTTC.

The chain recombines TRBV29-1 with TRBJ2-3; D is possibly TRBD1 (6 bases). Germline V gene sequence: CDR1 SQVTM, CDR2 ANQGSEA. V was cut by 6 bases and J by 1 base, with 11 bases left in between. This CDR3 has 13 residues. Here the CDR3 DNA reads TGCAGCGTAACAGGGTCGGGCACAGATACGCAGTATTTT. Its translation: CSVTGSGTDTQYF.

The chain uses TRBV5-1 and TRBJ2-7, with D possibly matching TRBD1 (6 bases). The germline gives CDR1 SGHRS, CDR2 YFSETQ. This CDR3 has 15 residues. The ends were cut back, 2 bases at V and 2 bases at J, with 14 bases in the middle. In nucleotides, the CDR3 is TGCGCCAGCAGCTTCCACCGGGACACCGCCTACGAGCAGTACTTC. Residues: CASSFHRDTAYEQYF.